This T cell receptor (beta chain) was observed in a study of T cells in narcolepsy. The protocol was immunoSEQ multiplex PCR, while the TCRdb copy is restricted to in-frame clones and leaves out a portion. The table shows 20,000 to 30,000 clones, with 55% to 80% occurring only once. V was trimmed by 3 bases and J by 4 bases, leaving 12 bases between them. The CDR3 consists of 15 residues. The germline V gene encodes CDR1 LNHDA and CDR2 SQIVND (reference sequence). The chain recombines TRBV19 with TRBJ2-2, with D tentatively TRBD1 or TRBD2 (5 bases each). The source of this sequence is a human donor in good health. The sequenced sample was memory (CD45RA-) CD4+ T cells from blood. CDR3 DNA: TGTGCCAGTAGTATCCCCGGGGCCGTCACCGGGGAGCTGTTTTTT. It codes for CASSIPGAVTGELFF.